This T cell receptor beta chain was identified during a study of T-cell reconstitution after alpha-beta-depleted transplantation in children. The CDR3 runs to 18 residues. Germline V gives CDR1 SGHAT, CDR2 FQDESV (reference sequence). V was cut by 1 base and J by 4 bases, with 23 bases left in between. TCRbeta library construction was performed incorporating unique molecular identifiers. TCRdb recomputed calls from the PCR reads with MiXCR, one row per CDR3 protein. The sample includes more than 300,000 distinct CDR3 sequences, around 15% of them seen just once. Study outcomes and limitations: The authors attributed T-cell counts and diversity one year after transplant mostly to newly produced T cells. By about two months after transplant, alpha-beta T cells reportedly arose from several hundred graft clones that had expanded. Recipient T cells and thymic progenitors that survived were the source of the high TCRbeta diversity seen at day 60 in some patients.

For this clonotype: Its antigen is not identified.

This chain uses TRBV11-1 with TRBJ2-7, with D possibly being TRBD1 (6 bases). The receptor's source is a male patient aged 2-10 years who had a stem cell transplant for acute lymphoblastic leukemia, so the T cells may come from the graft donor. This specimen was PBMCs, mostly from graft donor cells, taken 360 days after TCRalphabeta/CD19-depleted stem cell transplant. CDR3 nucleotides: TGTGCCAGCAGCTTAGGCCCGCTGACAGGTTCCCATGTATACGAGCAGTACTTC. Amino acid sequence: CASSLGPLTGSHVYEQYF.